This TCR beta chain was observed in a study of cytomegalovirus exposure and HLA in healthy donors. CDR1 and CDR2 from the germline V gene are SGHDT and YYEEEE. Trimming took 1 base from V and 10 from J; bases not matched to a gene: 14. The CDR3 extends over 16 amino acids. The study ran its PCR with 60 Vbeta and 13 Jbeta primers. Method: immunoSEQ multiplex PCR; TCRdb's copy keeps in-frame clones and lacks some. The table gives 45,000 to 70,000 clones; the top ten clones make up approximately 9.9% of it. The chain couples TRBV5-6 to TRBJ1-1; 9 bases align to TRBD1. The sequence was obtained from a woman between 50 and 59 years old in good health and CMV-seropositive. The source material was PBMCs. CDR3 nucleotides: TGTGCCAGCAGCTTGTTGGGACAGGGAACGCCGAATCGAGCTTTCTTT. Amino acids: CASSLLGQGTPNRAFF.